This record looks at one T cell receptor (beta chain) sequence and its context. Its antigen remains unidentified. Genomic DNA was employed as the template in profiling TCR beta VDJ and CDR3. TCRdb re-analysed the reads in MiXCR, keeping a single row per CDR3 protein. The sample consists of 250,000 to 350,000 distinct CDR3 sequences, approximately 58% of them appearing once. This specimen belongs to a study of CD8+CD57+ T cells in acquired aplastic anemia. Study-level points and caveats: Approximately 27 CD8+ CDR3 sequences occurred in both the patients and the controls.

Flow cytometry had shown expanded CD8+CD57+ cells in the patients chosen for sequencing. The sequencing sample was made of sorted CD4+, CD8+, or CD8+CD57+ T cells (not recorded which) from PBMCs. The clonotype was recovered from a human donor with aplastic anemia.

CDR3 DNA: TGTGCCACCCAAAGCAGCACAGATACGCAGTATTTT. Residues: CATQSSTDTQYF. This chain uses TRBV24-1 with TRBJ2-3, with D hard to call. This CDR3 comprises 12 residues. V lost 9 bases to trimming and J lost 0 bases, with 6 bases between them. Germline V gene data show CDR1 as KGHDR and CDR2 as SFDVKD.